One sample yielded the 3 T cell receptor beta chains listed below, sequenced in a study of graft-versus-host responses after intestinal transplantation. The table came from immunoSEQ multiplex PCR; TCRdb's copy has only in-frame clones and leaves some out. This sample has roughly 77,000 clones; around 92% occur once, and the top ten carry roughly 2.5%. Antigens of these TCRs are unknown. Sample: unstimulated CD8+ T cells sorted from spleen or lymph node cells, taken before intestinal transplant. The receptors stem from a human donor who received an intestinal transplant.

The genes are TRBV5-1 and TRBJ1-2, with no clear D. From germline, CDR1 is SGHRS and CDR2 YFSETQ. The CDR3 spans 14 residues. V lost 3 bases to trimming and J lost 4 bases, with 13 bases between them. CDR3: CASSWTDLGYGYTF. In nucleotides, the CDR3 is TGCGCCAGCAGCTGGACTGATTTGGGCTATGGCTACACCTTC.

V is TRBV25-1 and J is TRBJ2-5, with D uncertain. The J call may be in error: the DNA end matches TRBJ2-7 better. This CDR3 has 11 residues. Germline V gives CDR1 MGHDK, CDR2 SYGVNS. CDR3 DNA sequence: TGTGCCAGCAGTGTAAACTACGAGCAGTACTTC. The encoded protein is CASSVNYEQYF.

This clone was observed a few times. The chain couples TRBV6-4 to TRBJ2-7, with a weak D call TRBD2 (6 bases). V was trimmed by 4 bases and J by 5 bases, leaving 24 bases between them. The CDR3 is made up of 17 amino acids. Per germline, CDR1 MRHNA and CDR2 SNTAGT. This CDR3 is CASSVLAPSARSDEQYF. CDR3 nucleotide sequence: TGTGCCAGCAGTGTACTAGCTCCGTCCGCTCGTTCGGACGAGCAGTACTTC.